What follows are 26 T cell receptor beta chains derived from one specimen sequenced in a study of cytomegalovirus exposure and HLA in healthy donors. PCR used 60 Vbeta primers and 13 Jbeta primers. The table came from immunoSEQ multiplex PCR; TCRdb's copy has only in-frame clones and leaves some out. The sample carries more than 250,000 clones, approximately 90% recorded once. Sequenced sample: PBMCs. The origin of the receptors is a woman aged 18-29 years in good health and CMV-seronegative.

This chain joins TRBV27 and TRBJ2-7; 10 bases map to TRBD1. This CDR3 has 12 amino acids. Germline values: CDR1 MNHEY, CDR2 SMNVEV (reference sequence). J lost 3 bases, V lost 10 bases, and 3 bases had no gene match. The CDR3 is CATRTGGYEQYF. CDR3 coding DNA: TGTGCCACCCGGACAGGGGGCTACGAGCAGTACTTC.

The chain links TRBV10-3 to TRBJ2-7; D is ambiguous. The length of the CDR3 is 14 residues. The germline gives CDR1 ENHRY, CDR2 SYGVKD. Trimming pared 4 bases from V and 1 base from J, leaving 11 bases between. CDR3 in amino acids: CAISGSVLSYEQYF. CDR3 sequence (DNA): TGTGCCATCAGTGGCTCGGTCCTATCCTACGAGCAGTACTTC.

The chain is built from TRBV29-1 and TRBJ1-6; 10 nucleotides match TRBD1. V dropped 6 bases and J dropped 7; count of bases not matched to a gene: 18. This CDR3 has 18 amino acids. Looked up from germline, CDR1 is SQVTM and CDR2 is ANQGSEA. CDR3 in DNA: TGCAGCGTGGGATTGGGGCGACAGGGGGCGAAAAAAAATTCACCCCTCCACTTT. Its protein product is CSVGLGRQGAKKNSPLHF.

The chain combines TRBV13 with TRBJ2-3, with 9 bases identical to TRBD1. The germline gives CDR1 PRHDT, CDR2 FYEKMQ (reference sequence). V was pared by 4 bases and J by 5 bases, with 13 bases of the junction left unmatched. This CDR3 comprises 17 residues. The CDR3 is CASSSDIRDRVRDTQYF. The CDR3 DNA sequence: TGTGCCAGCAGCTCGGATATTCGGGACAGGGTACGAGATACGCAGTATTTT. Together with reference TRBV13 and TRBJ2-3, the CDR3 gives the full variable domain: AAGVIQSPRHLIKEKRETATLKCYPIPRHDTVYWYQQGPGQDPQFLISFYEKMQSDKGSIPDRFSAQQFSDYHSELNMSSLELGDSALYFCASSSDIRDRVRDTQYFGPGTRLTVL.

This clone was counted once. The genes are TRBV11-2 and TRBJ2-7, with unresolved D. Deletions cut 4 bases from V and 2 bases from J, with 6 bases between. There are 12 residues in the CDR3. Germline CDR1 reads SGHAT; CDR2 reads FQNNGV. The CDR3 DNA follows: TGTGCCAGCAGCTATACTACCTACGAGCAGTACTTC. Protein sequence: CASSYTTYEQYF.

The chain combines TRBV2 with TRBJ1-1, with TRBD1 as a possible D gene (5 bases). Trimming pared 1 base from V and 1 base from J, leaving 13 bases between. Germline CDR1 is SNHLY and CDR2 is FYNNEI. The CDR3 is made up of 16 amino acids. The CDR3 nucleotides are TGTGCCAGCAGTGAAGGCCGGGTCAGGGCGAACACTGAAGCTTTCTTT. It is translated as CASSEGRVRANTEAFF. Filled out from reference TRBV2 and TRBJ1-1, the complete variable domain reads EPEVTQTPSHQVTQMGQEVILRCVPISNHLYFYWYRQILGQKVEFLVSFYNNEISEKSEIFDDQFSVERPDGSNFTLKIRSTKLEDSAMYFCASSEGRVRANTEAFFGQGTRLTVV.

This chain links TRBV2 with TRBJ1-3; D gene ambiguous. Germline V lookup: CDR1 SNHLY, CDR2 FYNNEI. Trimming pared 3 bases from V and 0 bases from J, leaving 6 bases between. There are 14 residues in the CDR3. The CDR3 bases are TGTGCCAGCAGTGACTTGTTCTCTGGAAACACCATATATTTT. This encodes CASSDLFSGNTIYF.

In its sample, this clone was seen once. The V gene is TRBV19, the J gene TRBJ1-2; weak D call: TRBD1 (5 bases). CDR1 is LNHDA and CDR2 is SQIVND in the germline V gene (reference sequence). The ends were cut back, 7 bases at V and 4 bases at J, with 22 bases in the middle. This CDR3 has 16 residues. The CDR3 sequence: CASKRATGLLGYGYTF. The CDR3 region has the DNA TGTGCCAGTAAAAGGGCCACAGGTCTTCTCGGCTATGGCTACACCTTC.

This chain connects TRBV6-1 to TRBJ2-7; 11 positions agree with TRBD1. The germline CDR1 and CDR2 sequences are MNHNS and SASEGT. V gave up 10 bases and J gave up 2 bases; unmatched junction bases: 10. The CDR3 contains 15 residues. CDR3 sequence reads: CATLDGGQGAYEQYF. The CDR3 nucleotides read TGTGCCACCCTCGACGGGGGACAGGGGGCCTACGAGCAGTACTTC.

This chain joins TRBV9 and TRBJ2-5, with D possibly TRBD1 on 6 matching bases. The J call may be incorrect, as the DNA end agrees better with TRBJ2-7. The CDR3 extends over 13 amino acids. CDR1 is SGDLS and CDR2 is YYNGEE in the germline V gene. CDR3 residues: CASSTGHPYEQYF. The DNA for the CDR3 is TGTGCCAGCAGCACGGGACATCCCTACGAGCAGTACTTC.

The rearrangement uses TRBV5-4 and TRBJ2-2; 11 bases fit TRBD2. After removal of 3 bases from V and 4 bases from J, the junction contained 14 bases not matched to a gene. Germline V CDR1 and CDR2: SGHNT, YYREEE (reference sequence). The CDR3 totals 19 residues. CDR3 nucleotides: TGTGCCAGCAGCTCCCCGTTTAGCGGGGGGGCGTTAGGCACCGGGGAGCTGTTTTTT. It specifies CASSSPFSGGALGTGELFF.

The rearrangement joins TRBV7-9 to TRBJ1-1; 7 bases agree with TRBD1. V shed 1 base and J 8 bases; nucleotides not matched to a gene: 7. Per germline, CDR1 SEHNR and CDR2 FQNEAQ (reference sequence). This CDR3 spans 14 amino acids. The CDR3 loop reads CASSLVGQAKEAFF. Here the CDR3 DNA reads TGTGCCAGCAGCTTAGTAGGACAGGCAAAGGAAGCTTTCTTT.

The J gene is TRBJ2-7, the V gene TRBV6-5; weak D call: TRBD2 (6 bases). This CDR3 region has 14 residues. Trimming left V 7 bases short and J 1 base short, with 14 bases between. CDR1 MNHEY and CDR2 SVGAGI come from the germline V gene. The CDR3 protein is CASMEGLPSYEQYF. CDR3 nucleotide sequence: TGTGCCAGCATGGAGGGACTCCCGTCCTACGAGCAGTACTTC.

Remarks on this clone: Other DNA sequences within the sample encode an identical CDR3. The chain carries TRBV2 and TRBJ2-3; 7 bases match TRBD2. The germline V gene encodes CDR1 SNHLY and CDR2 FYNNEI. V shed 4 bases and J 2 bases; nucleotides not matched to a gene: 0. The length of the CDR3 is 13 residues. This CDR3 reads CASSGDYTDTQYF. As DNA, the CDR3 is TGTGCCAGCAGTGGGGACTACACAGATACGCAGTATTTT.

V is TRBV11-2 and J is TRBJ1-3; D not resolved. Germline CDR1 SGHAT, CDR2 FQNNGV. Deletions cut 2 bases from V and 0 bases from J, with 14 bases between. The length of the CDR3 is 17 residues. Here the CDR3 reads CASSLLRIASSGNTIYF. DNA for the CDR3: TGTGCCAGCAGCTTACTCCGTATAGCTAGCTCTGGAAACACCATATATTTT. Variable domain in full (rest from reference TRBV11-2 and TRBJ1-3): EAGVAQSPRYKIIEKRQSVAFWCNPISGHATLYWYQQILGQGPKLLIQFQNNGVVDDSQLPKDRFSAERLKGVDSTLKIQPAKLEDSAVYLCASSLLRIASSGNTIYFGEGSWLTVV.

The CDR3: CASSPEGLEYNEQFF. DNA of the CDR3: TGTGCCAGCAGCCCGGAGGGACTAGAGTACAATGAGCAGTTCTTC. The J gene is TRBJ2-1, the V gene TRBV7-3; 8 bases align to TRBD2. CDR1 SGHTA and CDR2 FQGTGA come from the germline V gene. Losses at the gene ends were 5 bases for V and 4 bases for J; bases not matched to a gene: 7. The CDR3 covers 15 residues.

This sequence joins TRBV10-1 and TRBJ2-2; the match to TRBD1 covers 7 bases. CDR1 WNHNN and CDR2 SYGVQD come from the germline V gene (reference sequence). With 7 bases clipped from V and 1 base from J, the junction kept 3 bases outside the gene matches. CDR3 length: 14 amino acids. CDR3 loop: CASTWDRNTGELFF. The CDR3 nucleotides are TGCGCCAGCACGTGGGACAGGAACACCGGGGAGCTGTTTTTT.

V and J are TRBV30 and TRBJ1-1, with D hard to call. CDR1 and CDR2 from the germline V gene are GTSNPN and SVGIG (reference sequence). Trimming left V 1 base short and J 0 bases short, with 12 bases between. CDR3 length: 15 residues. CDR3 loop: CAWSASRGLNTEAFF. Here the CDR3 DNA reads TGTGCCTGGAGTGCTAGTCGGGGTTTGAACACTGAAGCTTTCTTT. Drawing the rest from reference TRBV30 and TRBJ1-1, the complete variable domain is SQTIHQWPATLVQPVGSPLSLECTVEGTSNPNLYWYRQAAGRGLQLLFYSVGIGQISSEVPQNLSASRPQDRQFILSSKKLLLSDSGFYLCAWSASRGLNTEAFFGQGTRLTVV.

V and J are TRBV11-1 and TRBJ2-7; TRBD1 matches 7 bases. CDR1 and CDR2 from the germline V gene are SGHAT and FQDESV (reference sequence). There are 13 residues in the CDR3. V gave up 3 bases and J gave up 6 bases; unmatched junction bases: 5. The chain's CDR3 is CASSLGQPGEQYF. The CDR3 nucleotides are TGTGCCAGCAGCTTGGGACAGCCGGGCGAGCAGTACTTC.

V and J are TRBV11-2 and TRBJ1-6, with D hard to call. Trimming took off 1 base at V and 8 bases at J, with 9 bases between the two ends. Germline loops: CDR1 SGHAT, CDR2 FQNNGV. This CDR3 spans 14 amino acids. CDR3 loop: CASSLGGLHSPLHF. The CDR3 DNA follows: TGTGCCAGCAGCTTAGGAGGGCTGCATTCACCCCTCCACTTT.

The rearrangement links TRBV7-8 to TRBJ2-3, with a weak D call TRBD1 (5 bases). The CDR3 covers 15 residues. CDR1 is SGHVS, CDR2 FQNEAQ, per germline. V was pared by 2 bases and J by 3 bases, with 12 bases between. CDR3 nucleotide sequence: TGTGCCAGCAGCTTAAGGGGTTCGCAAACAGATACGCAGTATTTT. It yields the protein CASSLRGSQTDTQYF.

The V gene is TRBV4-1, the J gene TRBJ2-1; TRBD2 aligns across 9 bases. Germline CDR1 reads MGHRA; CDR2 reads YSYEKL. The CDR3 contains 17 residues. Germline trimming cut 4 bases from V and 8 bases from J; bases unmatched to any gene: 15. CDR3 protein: CASSPQGGGGAGDEQFF. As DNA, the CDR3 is TGCGCCAGCAGCCCCCAGGGTGGCGGGGGGGCGGGCGATGAGCAGTTCTTC.

CDR3 in amino acids: CASSQETGGSNQPQHF. CDR3 DNA sequence: TGTGCCAGCAGCCAGGAGACAGGCGGTAGCAATCAGCCCCAGCATTTT. The rearrangement uses TRBV14 and TRBJ1-5; possible D gene TRBD1, 6 bases. The CDR3 runs to 16 residues. V was trimmed by 3 bases and J by 0 bases, leaving 12 bases between them. CDR1 is SGHDN, CDR2 FVKESK, per germline. Using reference TRBV14 and TRBJ1-5 for the parts outside the CDR3, the full variable domain is EAGVTQFPSHSVIEKGQTVTLRCDPISGHDNLYWYRRVMGKEIKFLLHFVKESKQDESGMPNNRFLAERTGGTYSTLKVQPAELEDSGVYFCASSQETGGSNQPQHFGDGTRLSIL.

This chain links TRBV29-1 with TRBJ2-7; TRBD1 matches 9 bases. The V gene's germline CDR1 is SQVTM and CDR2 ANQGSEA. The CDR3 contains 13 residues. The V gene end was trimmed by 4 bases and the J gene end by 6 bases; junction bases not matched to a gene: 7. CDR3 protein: CSVATGTGCEQYF. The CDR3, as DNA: TGCAGCGTTGCTACCGGGACAGGGTGCGAGCAGTACTTC.

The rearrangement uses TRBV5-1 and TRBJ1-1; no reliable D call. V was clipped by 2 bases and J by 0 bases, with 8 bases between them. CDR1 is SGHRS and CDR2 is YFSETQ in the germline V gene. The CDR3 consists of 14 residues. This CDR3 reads CASSFDTMNTEAFF. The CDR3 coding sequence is TGCGCCAGCAGCTTCGACACCATGAACACTGAAGCTTTCTTT.

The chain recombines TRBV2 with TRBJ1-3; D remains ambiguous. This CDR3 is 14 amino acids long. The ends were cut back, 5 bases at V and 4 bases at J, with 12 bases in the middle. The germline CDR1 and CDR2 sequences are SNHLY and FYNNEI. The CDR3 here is CASSKSGMGNTIYF. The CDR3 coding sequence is TGTGCCAGCAGTAAATCCGGGATGGGAAACACCATATATTTT.